Listed below are T cell receptor beta chains from one sample, sequenced in a study of intratumoral heterogeneity in liver cancer. Measured with immunoSEQ multiplex PCR; TCRdb has only the in-frame clones, and not every one. The data contain thousands of clones, about 47% of them seen just once; the ten biggest clones take up about 26%. The input for sequencing was tumor tissue, taken before any cancer treatment. The source of these receptors is a man aged 70 or older with hepatocellular carcinoma. Each CDR3 is given with its conserved first and last residue. D genes are given only for firm matches. Clone sizes are given selectively: once, few, many, or a class where the clone is expanded.

j_call	v_call	clone_size	d_call	cdr3_nt	cdr3_aa
TRBJ2-2	TRBV9	.	.	TGTGCCAGCAGCGTAGTACCCGAGAACACCGGGGAGCTGTTTTTT	CASSVVPENTGELFF
TRBJ1-2	TRBV4-1	.	TRBD1	TGCGCCAGCAGCCAAGAAGGGACAGGAGGGTCTGGCTACACCTTC	CASSQEGTGGSGYTF
TRBJ2-5	TRBV12-5	few	.	TGTGCTAGTGGACCAGGACAGTACCAAGAGACCCAGTACTTC	CASGPGQYQETQYF
TRBJ2-2	TRBV7-9	few	.	TGTGCCAGCAGCTCTGACCGTCTCGGGGAGCTGTTTTTT	CASSSDRLGELFF
TRBJ2-5	TRBV6-5	.	.	TGTGCCAGCAGCCAATCGGACGGATTTTGGACCCAGTACTTC	CASSQSDGFWTQYF
TRBJ2-7	TRBV4-2	few	TRBD1	TGTGCCAGCAGCCAATCCGGGACAGGGGGCGACGAGCAGTACTTC	CASSQSGTGGDEQYF
TRBJ2-1	TRBV23-1	.	TRBD2	TGCGCCAGCACATGGAGCGGGAGCAATGAGCAGTTCTTC	CASTWSGSNEQFF
TRBJ2-5	TRBV5-1	few	TRBD1	TGCGCCAGCAGCTTGCGGGACAGGGGGATCGGAGAGACCCAGTACTTC	CASSLRDRGIGETQYF
TRBJ1-2	TRBV4-1	.	.	TGCGCCAGCAGCCTCCTGCAGGGGAATAACTATGGCTACACCTTC	CASSLLQGNNYGYTF
TRBJ2-3	TRBV29-1	once	TRBD1	TGCACTTACACAGGGGCGTCCGGGAATACGCAGTATTTT	CTYTGASGNTQYF
TRBJ2-1	TRBV7-8	.	TRBD2	TGTGCCAGCAGCTTCGGGACTAGCGGCTACAATGAGCAGTTCTTC	CASSFGTSGYNEQFF
TRBJ1-2	TRBV19	.	TRBD1	TGTGCCAGTAGATTCCTCCGGGACAGAAAAAGGGGCTACACCTTC	CASRFLRDRKRGYTF
TRBJ1-6	TRBV28	few	.	TGTGCCAGCAGTTTAAGGGTATTGGCCCTCCACTTT	CASSLRVLALHF
TRBJ1-2	TRBV28	.	TRBD1	TGTGCCAGCACCGGGACAGGGCTGTTCTATGGCTACACCTTC	CASTGTGLFYGYTF
TRBJ2-5	TRBV5-3	.	TRBD2	TGTGCCAGAAGCCTCCCTGGGAGGGACGGACAAGAGACCCAGTACTTC	CARSLPGRDGQETQYF
TRBJ2-3	TRBV6-2/TRBV6-3	large	TRBD2	TGTGCCAGCAGTTACGATAGACTAGCGGGTACGTGGAGGGATACGCAGTATTTT	CASSYDRLAGTWRDTQYF
TRBJ1-1	TRBV5-1	few	.	TGCGCCAGCAGCTTGGAACCGGGCGGGGACACTGAAGCTTTCTTT	CASSLEPGGDTEAFF
TRBJ1-1	TRBV30	.	.	TGTGCCTGGAGTGTAGGGGCTAACCGGAACACTGAAGCTTTCTTT	CAWSVGANRNTEAFF
TRBJ2-6	TRBV7-3	.	.	TGTGCCAGCAGCTTACGGGGGGACAGGATTTCTGGGGCCAACGTCCTGACTTTC	CASSLRGDRISGANVLTF
TRBJ2-3	TRBV7-6	once	.	TGTGCCAGCAGCTCCCAGGGGAATACGCAGTATTTT	CASSSQGNTQYF
TRBJ1-5	TRBV19	.	TRBD1	TGTGCCACTAAAGGTTTCCGGCAGGGACAGGGGTTTTCAGGCAATCAGCCCCAGCATTTT	CATKGFRQGQGFSGNQPQHF
TRBJ2-2	TRBV9	.	.	TGTGCCAGCAGCATAGGGACGACCGCGAACACCGGGGAGCTGTTTTTT	CASSIGTTANTGELFF
TRBJ2-3	TRBV19	few	.	TGTGCCAGTAGTATACGAGGGGCATTCAAGGGCACAGATACGCAGTATTTT	CASSIRGAFKGTDTQYF
TRBJ1-2	TRBV2	.	.	TGTGCCAGCAGTGGGACAGATGGCTACACCTTC	CASSGTDGYTF
TRBJ2-1	TRBV4-2	medium-sized	.	TGTGCCAGCAGCCAAGAGCCCCCCGCCGGGGGGCGCTCCTACAATGAGCAGTTCTTC	CASSQEPPAGGRSYNEQFF
TRBJ1-1	TRBV6-2/TRBV6-3	.	TRBD1	TGTGCCAGCAGCCTACAGGGGGCTAGTACTGAAGCTTTCTTT	CASSLQGASTEAFF
TRBJ1-6	TRBV5-1	.	TRBD1	TGCGCCAGCAGCTGGGACAGGGGGTCCTCACCCCTCCACTTT	CASSWDRGSSPLHF
TRBJ1-2	TRBV30	.	.	TGTGCCTGGAGGCGGGAAAAGTATGGCTACACCTTC	CAWRREKYGYTF
TRBJ1-6	TRBV2	medium-sized	.	TGTGCCAGCAAGGAGGGAGAGAATTCACCCCTCCACTTT	CASKEGENSPLHF
TRBJ1-1	TRBV5-1	.	.	TGCGCCAGCAGCTTCGGACGGTTCACTGAAGCTTTCTTT	CASSFGRFTEAFF
TRBJ2-3	TRBV19	.	.	TGTGCCAGTAGTATATCGGGGATAAGCACAGATACGCAGTATTTT	CASSISGISTDTQYF
TRBJ1-1	TRBV10-3	.	.	TGTGCCATCAGTTGGGACCGAGAGAACACTGAAGCTTTCTTT	CAISWDRENTEAFF
TRBJ1-2	TRBV29-1	.	TRBD1	TGCAGCGTTGCGGCAGGGGGGGGACTTACCTATCGTGGCTACACCTTC	CSVAAGGGLTYRGYTF
TRBJ2-3	TRBV30	.	TRBD2	TGTGCCTGGAGTGTACTCGGCGGGGGGGCGTCAGATACGCAGTATTTT	CAWSVLGGGASDTQYF
TRBJ1-6	TRBV14	.	TRBD1	TGTGCCAGCAGCCCACGCGGGACAGGGAGTTCACCCCTCCACTTT	CASSPRGTGSSPLHF
TRBJ1-5	TRBV28	medium-sized	.	TGTGCCAGCAGTTTAACGGGGGGCAATCAGCCCCAGCATTTT	CASSLTGGNQPQHF
TRBJ1-3	TRBV6-5	.	TRBD1	TGTGCCAGCAGTTCCTCGACAGGGCTATATGGAAACACCATATATTTT	CASSSSTGLYGNTIYF
TRBJ1-2	TRBV12-3/TRBV12-4	.	.	TGTGCCAGCAGGGGGGGGATTTCGCATGGCTACACCTTC	CASRGGISHGYTF
TRBJ1-1	TRBV4-3	medium-sized	TRBD1	TGCGCCAGCAGCCAGAGGACAGGGTTGAACACTGAAGCTTTCTTT	CASSQRTGLNTEAFF
TRBJ2-3	TRBV24-1	once	TRBD2	TGTGCCACCAGTGACATAGCGGGGGGCACAGATACGCAGTATTTT	CATSDIAGGTDTQYF
TRBJ1-6	TRBV2	once	TRBD1	TGTGCCAGTAAACCGGGACAGGGGGCGAATTCACCCCTCCACTTT	CASKPGQGANSPLHF
TRBJ1-2	TRBV6-1	.	.	TGTGCCAGCAGTGAATTTACTGGGCCGACCGGCTACACCTTC	CASSEFTGPTGYTF
TRBJ1-3	TRBV20-1	few	.	TGCAGTGCACCTATTGGAAACACCATATATTTT	CSAPIGNTIYF
TRBJ2-1	TRBV5-4	few	TRBD1	TGTGCCAGCAGCTTTCCGGGACAGGGGGGATTTGAGCAGTTCTTC	CASSFPGQGGFEQFF
TRBJ1-1	TRBV7-2	medium-sized	.	TGTGCCAGCAGTCAAACCGGGACGTTGAACACTGAAGCTTTCTTT	CASSQTGTLNTEAFF
TRBJ2-3	TRBV4-1	.	TRBD1	TGCGCCAGCAGCCAAGGAGGACAGGGTAGCACAGATACGCAGTATTTT	CASSQGGQGSTDTQYF
TRBJ1-3	TRBV9	.	.	TGTGCCAGCAGCGTAGAGCGGGGTTCTGGAAACACCATATATTTT	CASSVERGSGNTIYF
TRBJ1-2	TRBV19	.	TRBD1	TGTGCCAGTAGGGACAGGGCCTTTAACTATGGCTACACCTTC	CASRDRAFNYGYTF
TRBJ1-5	TRBV30	.	TRBD1	TGTGCCTGGGCGAAACAGGGGACGCCGTGGCAGCATTTT	CAWAKQGTPWQHF
TRBJ1-5	TRBV21-1	large	.	TGTGCCAGCAGCAAAGGGGGAGGGGTCATCCCCCAGCCCCAGCATTTT	CASSKGGGVIPQPQHF